This TCR beta chain was documented in a study of identical twins. MiXCR, applied by TCRdb to the 5' RACE reads, yields one record per CDR3 protein. The table lists roughly 570,000 distinct CDR3 sequences, around 9.6% of them singletons. This clonotype occurred a few times. The sample also formed part of further work on yellow fever vaccine responses in identical twins.

This TCR derives from a young woman in good health. The material sequenced was PBMCs.

CDR3 coding DNA: TGTGCCAGCAGCTTAGTTGGGACAGAGTGGACCCAGTACTTC. Amino acids: CASSLVGTEWTQYF. V is TRBV7-9 and J is TRBJ2-5, with TRBD1 matching 7 bases. J gave up 7 bases and V 1 base, and 6 bases lay outside the gene matches. CDR1 and CDR2 (germline): SEHNR, FQNEAQ (reference sequence). This CDR3 is built from 14 residues.